The 12 T cell receptor beta chains presented below share a single source sample, sequenced in a study of CD8 T cells in ankylosing spondylitis. TCRdb called the 5' RACE reads again in MiXCR, with one record for every CDR3 protein. The sample consists of about 210,000 distinct CDR3 sequences, roughly 8.2% of them appearing once. The sample consisted of blood, either unsorted or a sorted T cell fraction (not recorded which). These receptors were collected from a female donor with ankylosing spondylitis or in good health (not recorded which).

This clonotype was counted many times. The chain uses TRBV20-1 and TRBJ2-1, with 14 bases lining up with TRBD2. V shed 6 bases, J shed 6 bases, and the junction held 16 bases outside the gene matches. Per germline, CDR1 DFQATT and CDR2 SNEGSKA (reference sequence). CDR3 length: 18 residues. CDR3 in DNA: TGCAGTGCCGTCCGATCCCCGGGACTAGCGGGAGTCGGCAATGAGCAGTTCTTC. Its protein is CSAVRSPGLAGVGNEQFF.

Regarding this clonotype: At one of its ends the junction is not consistent with the germline gene, which may arise from a read error. The chain employs TRBV28 and TRBJ2-1, with 8 bases identical to TRBD2. Germline values: CDR1 MDHEN, CDR2 SYDVKM. The CDR3 totals 15 residues. Here the CDR3 DNA reads TGTGCCAGCAGTTTGGGTCGGGAGGGCCACAATGGGCAGTTCTTC. This translates into CASSLGREGHNGQFF. The full variable domain, rest sourced from reference TRBV28 and TRBJ2-1, is DVKVTQSSRYLVKRTGEKVFLECVQDMDHENMFWYRQDPGLGLRLIYFSYDVKMKEKGDIPEGYSVSREKKERFSLILESASTNQTSMYLCASSLGREGHNGQFFGPGTRLTVL.

In this sample, this clonotype turned up a few times. The gene calls are TRBV9 and TRBJ2-3, with 8 bases that match TRBD2. The CDR3 runs 16 residues. The germline CDR1 and CDR2 sequences are SGDLS and YYNGEE. Trimming at V came to 0 bases and at J to 2 bases, leaving 5 bases not matched to a gene. The CDR3 DNA reads TGTGCCAGCAGCGTAGCCGGGAGGGCCTCCACAGATACGCAGTATTTT. This encodes CASSVAGRASTDTQYF.

This clonotype was recorded many times. This chain joins TRBV7-2 and TRBJ2-7; D could derive from TRBD1 or TRBD2 (5 bases each). CDR3 size: 15 residues. CDR1 is SGHTA, CDR2 FQGNSA, per germline. The V end lost 5 bases, the J end lost 1 base, and 15 bases lay between the germline ends. CDR3 protein: CASSADGTQSYEQYF. CDR3 bases: TGTGCCAGCAGCGCTGATGGGACCCAGTCCTACGAGCAGTACTTC. The full variable domain, in which reference TRBV7-2 and TRBJ2-7 provide the parts outside the CDR3, is GAGVSQSPSNKVTEKGKDVELRCDPISGHTALYWYRQSLGQGLEFLIYFQGNSAPDKSGLPSDRFSAERTGGSVSTLTIQRTQQEDSAVYLCASSADGTQSYEQYFGPGTRLTVT.

This clonotype appeared many times. This chain uses TRBV29-1 with TRBJ2-4; TRBD1 matches 7 bases. The germline CDR1 and CDR2 sequences are SQVTM and ANQGSEA. The V segment lost 1 base and the J segment 0 bases; nucleotides outside the gene matches: 12. The CDR3 sequence is 18 residues long. In DNA, the CDR3 is TGCAGCGTTGAAGTCATCTTAGTCGGGGACAGAGCCAAAAACATTCAGTACTTC. It yields the protein CSVEVILVGDRAKNIQYF.

This clonotype was seen only a few times. This chain joins TRBV5-1 and TRBJ2-3, with unresolved D. Germline CDR1 is SGHRS and CDR2 is YFSETQ. Deletions cut 1 base from V and 2 bases from J, with 14 bases between. CDR3 length: 16 amino acids. CDR3 sequence (DNA): TGCGCCAGCAGCTTGCGGCAGAGCACTTTCACAGATACGCAGTATTTT. Amino acids: CASSLRQSTFTDTQYF.

Regarding this clonotype: A much bigger clone sits one base away, suggesting this may be a read error. This chain connects TRBV20-1 to TRBJ1-1; D is unresolved. CDR3 length: 12 residues. Between the trimmed V and J ends, which lost 8 bases and 1 base, there was a span of 11 bases. Germline V CDR1 and CDR2: DFQATT, SNEGSKA (reference sequence). CDR3 residues: CSSAGRNTEAFF. CDR3 sequence (DNA): TGCAGTTCCGCGGGCAGGAACACTGAAGCTTTCTTT.

This clonotype came up many times. The chain carries TRBV7-6 and TRBJ2-7; maybe TRBD2 (6 bases). This CDR3 comprises 16 residues. V gave up 5 bases and J gave up 2 bases, with 19 bases separating them. The germline gives CDR1 SGHVS, CDR2 FNYEAQ. The CDR3 DNA reads as TGTGCCAGCAGCCTTTCTGGGAGCGGGCTGCCCTACGAGCAGTACTTC. This gives the protein CASSLSGSGLPYEQYF.

A few counts support this clonotype. The chain employs TRBV29-1 and TRBJ2-3; D remains unclear. The CDR3 sequence is 14 residues long. V lost 6 bases, J lost 12 bases, and 25 bases lay in between. Germline CDR1 SQVTM, CDR2 ANQGSEA. The CDR3 nucleotides read TGCAGCGTGGCCGAGATGGGAAGAACTAACCGACAGTATTTT. Protein sequence: CSVAEMGRTNRQYF.

This clonotype appeared many times. The rearrangement links TRBV9 to TRBJ2-1; D is uncertain. CDR1 SGDLS and CDR2 YYNGEE come from the germline V gene. The CDR3 consists of 15 residues. Trimming pared 2 bases from V and 0 bases from J, leaving 9 bases between. CDR3 protein: CASSVRDISYNEQFF. The CDR3 DNA follows: TGTGCCAGCAGCGTTCGAGATATCTCCTACAATGAGCAGTTCTTC.

This clonotype was recorded at least ten times. At one of its ends the junction is not consistent with the germline gene, which may arise from a read error. V gene TRBV7-7 combines with J gene TRBJ2-7; 9 bases agree with TRBD1. The CDR3 spans 15 residues. Germline lookup yields CDR1 SSHAT and CDR2 FNYEAQ (reference sequence). DNA for the CDR3: TGTGCTAGCAGCCCAAACAGGGGGCTCTCCTACGAGCAGTACTTC. It codes for CASSPNRGLSYEQYF.

The chain uses TRBV20-1 and TRBJ2-2; tentatively, D is TRBD1 (5 bases). Germline lookup yields CDR1 DFQATT and CDR2 SNEGSKA (reference sequence). V was cut by 7 bases and J by 3 bases, with 12 bases left in between. The CDR3 has 13 amino acids. CDR3 coding DNA: TGCAGTGTGAGCAGGGTCGACACCGGGGAGCTGTTTTTT. This sequence encodes CSVSRVDTGELFF.